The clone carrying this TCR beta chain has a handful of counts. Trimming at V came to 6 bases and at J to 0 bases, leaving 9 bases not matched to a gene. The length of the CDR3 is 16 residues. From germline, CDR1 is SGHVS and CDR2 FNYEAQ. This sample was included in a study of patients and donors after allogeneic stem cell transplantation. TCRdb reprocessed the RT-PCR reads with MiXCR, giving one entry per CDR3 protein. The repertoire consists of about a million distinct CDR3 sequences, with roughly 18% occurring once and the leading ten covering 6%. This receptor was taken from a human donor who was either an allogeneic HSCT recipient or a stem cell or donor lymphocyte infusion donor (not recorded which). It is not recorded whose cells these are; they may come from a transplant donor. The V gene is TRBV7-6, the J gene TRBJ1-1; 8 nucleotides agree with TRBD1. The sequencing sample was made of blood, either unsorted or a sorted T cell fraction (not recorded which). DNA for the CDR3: TGTGCCAGCAGTTACCAGAGGACAGGGATGAACACTGAAGCTTTCTTT. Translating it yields CASSYQRTGMNTEAFF.